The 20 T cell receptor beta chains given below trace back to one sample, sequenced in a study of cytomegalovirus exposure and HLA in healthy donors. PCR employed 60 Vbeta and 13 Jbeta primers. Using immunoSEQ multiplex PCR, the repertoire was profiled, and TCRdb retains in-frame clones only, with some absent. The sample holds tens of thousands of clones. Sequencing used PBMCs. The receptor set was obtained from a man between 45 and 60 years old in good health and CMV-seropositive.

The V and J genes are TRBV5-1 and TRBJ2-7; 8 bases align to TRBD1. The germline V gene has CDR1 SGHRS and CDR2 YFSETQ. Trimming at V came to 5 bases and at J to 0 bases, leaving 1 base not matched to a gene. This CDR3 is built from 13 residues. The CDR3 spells CASRGTGSYEQYF. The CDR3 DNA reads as TGCGCCAGCAGGGGGACAGGCTCCTACGAGCAGTACTTC.

The CDR3 bases are TGCGCCAGTCAACGGGACTCCACCCTGGATACGCAGTATTTT. As protein: CASQRDSTLDTQYF. The gene calls are TRBV5-1 and TRBJ2-3; a weak D match, TRBD2 (6 bases). The CDR3 is made up of 14 amino acids. Trimming removed 8 bases at V and 6 bases at J, with 19 bases between. Germline-derived CDR1 and CDR2 are SGHRS and YFSETQ.

The CDR3: CAISESLAEYNEQFF. CDR3 DNA sequence: TGTGCCATCAGTGAGTCTCTAGCGGAGTACAATGAGCAGTTCTTC. This chain uses TRBV10-3 with TRBJ2-1; 7 nucleotides match TRBD2. The CDR3 runs 15 residues. Germline CDR1 reads ENHRY; CDR2 reads SYGVKD. With V trimmed by 0 bases and J by 4 bases, 3 bases remained unmatched.

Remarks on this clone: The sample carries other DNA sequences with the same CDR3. The CDR3 sequence is CAWSGGDTQYF. In DNA, the CDR3 is TGTGCCTGGAGTGGAGGAGATACGCAGTATTTT. The rearrangement joins TRBV30 to TRBJ2-3; D ambiguous. Trimming left V 1 base short and J 5 bases short, with 4 bases between. Germline V gene data show CDR1 as GTSNPN and CDR2 as SVGIG (reference sequence). The CDR3 covers 11 residues.

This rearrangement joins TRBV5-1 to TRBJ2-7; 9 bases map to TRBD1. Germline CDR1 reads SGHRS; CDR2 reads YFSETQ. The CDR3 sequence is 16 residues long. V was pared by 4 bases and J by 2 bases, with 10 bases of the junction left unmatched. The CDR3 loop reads CASSLPRTGAAYEQYF. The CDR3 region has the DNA TGCGCCAGCAGCCTCCCCCGGACAGGGGCAGCCTACGAGCAGTACTTC.

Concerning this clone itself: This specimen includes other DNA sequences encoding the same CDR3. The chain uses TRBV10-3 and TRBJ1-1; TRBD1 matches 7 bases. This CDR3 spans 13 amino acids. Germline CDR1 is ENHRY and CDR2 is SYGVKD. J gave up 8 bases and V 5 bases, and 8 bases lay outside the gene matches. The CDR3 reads CAISNRGELEAFF. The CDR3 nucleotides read TGTGCCATCAGTAACAGGGGAGAGCTCGAAGCTTTCTTT.

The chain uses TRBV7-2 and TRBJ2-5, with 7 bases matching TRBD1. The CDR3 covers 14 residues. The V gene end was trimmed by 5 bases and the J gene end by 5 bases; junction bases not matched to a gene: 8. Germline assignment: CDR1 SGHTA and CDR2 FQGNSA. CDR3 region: CASSQDRSQETQYF. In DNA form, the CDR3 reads TGTGCCAGCAGCCAGGACAGGAGTCAGGAGACCCAGTACTTC.

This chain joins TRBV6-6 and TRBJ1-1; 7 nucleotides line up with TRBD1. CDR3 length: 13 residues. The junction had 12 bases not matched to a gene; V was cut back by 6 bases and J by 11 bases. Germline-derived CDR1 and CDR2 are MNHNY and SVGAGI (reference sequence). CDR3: CASSDGTDPGAFF. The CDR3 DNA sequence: TGTGCCAGCAGCGACGGGACAGATCCTGGTGCTTTCTTT.

This CDR3 reads CASSQVSGINTGELFF. Written as DNA, the CDR3 is TGTGCCAGCAGCCAAGTTAGCGGGATTAACACCGGGGAGCTGTTTTTT. The chain recombines TRBV4-2 with TRBJ2-2; TRBD2 matches at 8 bases. Trimming at V came to 1 base and at J to 2 bases, leaving 3 bases not matched to a gene. Germline values: CDR1 LGHNA, CDR2 YNFKEQ. The CDR3 covers 16 residues.

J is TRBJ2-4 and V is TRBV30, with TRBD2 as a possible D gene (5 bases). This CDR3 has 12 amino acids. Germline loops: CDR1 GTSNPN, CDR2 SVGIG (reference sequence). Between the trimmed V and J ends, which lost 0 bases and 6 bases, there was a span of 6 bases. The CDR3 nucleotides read TGTGCCTGGAGTGTAGGACTAAACATTCAGTACTTC. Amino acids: CAWSVGLNIQYF.

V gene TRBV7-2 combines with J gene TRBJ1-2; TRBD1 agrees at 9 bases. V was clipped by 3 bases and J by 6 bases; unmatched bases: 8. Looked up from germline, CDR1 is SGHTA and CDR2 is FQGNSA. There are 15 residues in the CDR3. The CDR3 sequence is CASSFPLGQGHGYTF. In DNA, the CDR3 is TGTGCCAGCAGCTTCCCCCTTGGACAGGGGCATGGCTACACCTTC.

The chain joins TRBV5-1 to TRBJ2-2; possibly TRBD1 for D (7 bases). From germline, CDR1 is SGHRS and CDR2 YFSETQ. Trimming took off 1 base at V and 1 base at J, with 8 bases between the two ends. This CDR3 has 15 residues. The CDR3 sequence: CASSLQGGNTGELFF. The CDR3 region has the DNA TGCGCCAGCAGCTTGCAGGGGGGGAACACCGGGGAGCTGTTTTTT.

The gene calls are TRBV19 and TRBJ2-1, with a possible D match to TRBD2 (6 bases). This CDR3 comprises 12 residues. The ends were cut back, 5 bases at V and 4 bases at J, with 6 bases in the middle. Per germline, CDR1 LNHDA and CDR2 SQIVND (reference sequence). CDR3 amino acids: CASSRGYNEQFF. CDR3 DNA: TGTGCCAGTAGTCGGGGGTACAATGAGCAGTTCTTC.

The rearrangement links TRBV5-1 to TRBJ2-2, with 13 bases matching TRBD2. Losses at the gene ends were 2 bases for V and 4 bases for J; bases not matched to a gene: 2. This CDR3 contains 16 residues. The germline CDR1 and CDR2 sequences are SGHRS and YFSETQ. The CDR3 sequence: CASSLLAGGPTGELFF. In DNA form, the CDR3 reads TGCGCCAGCAGCTTACTAGCGGGAGGGCCCACCGGGGAGCTGTTTTTT.

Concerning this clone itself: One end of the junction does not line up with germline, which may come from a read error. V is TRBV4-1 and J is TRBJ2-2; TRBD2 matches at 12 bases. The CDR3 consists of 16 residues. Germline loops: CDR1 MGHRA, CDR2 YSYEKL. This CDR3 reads CASRQGLAGSRGELFF. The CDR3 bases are TGCGCCAGCAGACAAGGACTAGCGGGATCCAGGGGGGAGCTGTTTTTT.

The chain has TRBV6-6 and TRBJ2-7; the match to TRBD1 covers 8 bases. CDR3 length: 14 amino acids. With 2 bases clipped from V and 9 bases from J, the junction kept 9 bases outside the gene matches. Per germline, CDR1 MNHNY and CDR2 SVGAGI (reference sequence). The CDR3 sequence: CASSYKGQGLTQYV. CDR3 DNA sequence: TGTGCCAGCAGTTACAAAGGACAGGGTCTCACGCAGTACGTC.

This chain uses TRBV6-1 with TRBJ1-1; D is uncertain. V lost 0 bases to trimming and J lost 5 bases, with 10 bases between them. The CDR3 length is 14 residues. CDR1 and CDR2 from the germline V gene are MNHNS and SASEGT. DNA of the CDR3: TGTGCCAGCAGTGAAGCCAACAGCCAAACTGAAGCTTTCTTT. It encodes CASSEANSQTEAFF.

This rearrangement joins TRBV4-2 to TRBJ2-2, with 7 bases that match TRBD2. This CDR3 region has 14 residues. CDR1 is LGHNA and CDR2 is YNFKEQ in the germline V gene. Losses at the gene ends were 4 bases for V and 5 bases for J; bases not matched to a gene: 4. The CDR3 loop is CASSPREGTGELFF. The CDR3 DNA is TGTGCCAGCAGCCCTAGGGAGGGTACCGGGGAGCTGTTTTTT.

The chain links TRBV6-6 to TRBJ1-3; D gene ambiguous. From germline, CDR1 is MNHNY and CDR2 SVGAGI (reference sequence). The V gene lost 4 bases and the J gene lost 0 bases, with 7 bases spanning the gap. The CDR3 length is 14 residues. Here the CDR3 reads CASSSPGSGNTIYF. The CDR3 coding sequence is TGTGCCAGCAGTTCCCCGGGCTCTGGAAACACCATATATTTT.

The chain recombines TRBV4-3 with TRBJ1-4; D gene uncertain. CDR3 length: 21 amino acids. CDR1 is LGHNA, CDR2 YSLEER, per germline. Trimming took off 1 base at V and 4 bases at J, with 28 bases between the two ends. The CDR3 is CASSQGVSLGARSGVNEKLFF. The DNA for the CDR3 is TGCGCCAGCAGCCAAGGGGTCTCGTTAGGCGCAAGGTCCGGGGTTAATGAAAAACTGTTTTTT.